These 25 T cell receptor beta chains share one sample of origin, sequenced in a study of sequential checkpoint blockade in melanoma. This sample's treatment: randomized to nivolumab then ipilimumab (arm A) or the reverse (arm B). TCRdb's table, derived via immunoSEQ multiplex PCR, lists solely in-frame clones and lacks some. The sample holds about 29,000 clones; roughly 80% are singletons and the top ten take about an eighth. The sample consisted of CD8+ T cells sorted from blood (inferred from file names), taken from a patient given nivolumab and ipilimumab in sequence. The receptors were sampled from a human donor with melanoma.

The chain uses TRBV4-3 and TRBJ1-2; D remains unclear. Looked up from germline, CDR1 is LGHNA and CDR2 is YSLEER. Between the trimmed V and J ends, which lost 2 bases and 2 bases, there was a span of 15 bases. The CDR3 length is 16 residues. The CDR3 sequence: CASSQRPPQSNYGYTF. CDR3 bases: TGCGCCAGCAGCCAACGTCCCCCACAATCCAACTATGGCTACACCTTC.

CDR3: CASSLISGGVDTQYF. The CDR3 DNA reads TGTGCCAGCAGTTTGATTAGCGGGGGAGTGGATACGCAGTATTTT. J is TRBJ2-3 and V is TRBV28; 9 nucleotides line up with TRBD2. The junction had 7 bases not matched to a gene; V was cut back by 3 bases and J by 6 bases. CDR1 and CDR2 (germline): MDHEN, SYDVKM. CDR3 length: 15 residues.

This chain uses TRBV14 with TRBJ2-7, with 8 bases aligning to TRBD1. The CDR3 runs 14 residues. In germline, CDR1 is SGHDN, CDR2 FVKESK. After removal of 4 bases from V and 4 bases from J, the junction contained 6 bases not matched to a gene. The chain's CDR3 is CASSLGDRLYEQYF. CDR3 in DNA: TGTGCCAGCAGCCTGGGGGACAGGCTATACGAGCAGTACTTC.

CDR3 DNA: TGCAGCGTTGAAGTCGTAAGGACTAGCGGGGCATATTACGGGGAGCTGTTTTTT. It codes for CSVEVVRTSGAYYGELFF. The chain is built from TRBV29-1 and TRBJ2-2, with 12 bases that match TRBD2. The CDR3 sequence is 18 residues long. Germline loops: CDR1 SQVTM, CDR2 ANQGSEA. Germline trimming cut 1 base from V and 7 bases from J; bases unmatched to any gene: 13.

A few counts support this clone. V usage is TRBV28 and J usage is TRBJ2-7; 7 bases are shared with TRBD1. CDR3 size: 11 residues. The trim removed 7 bases at V and 5 bases at J, leaving 2 bases unmatched. Germline lookup yields CDR1 MDHEN and CDR2 SYDVKM. CDR3 nucleotide sequence: TGTGCCAGCAACAGGGGCCACGAGCAGTACTTC. Translated: CASNRGHEQYF.

CDR3 residues: CASSQVRGSTGNTIYF. DNA of the CDR3: TGTGCCAGCAGCCAAGTGCGGGGGAGCACTGGAAACACCATATATTTT. The J gene is TRBJ1-3, the V gene TRBV14, with a weak D call TRBD1 (5 bases). The CDR3 runs 16 residues. The ends were cut back, 1 base at V and 2 bases at J, with 12 bases in the middle. Germline V gene sequence: CDR1 SGHDN, CDR2 FVKESK.

This clone has a handful of counts. CDR3 nucleotide sequence: TGTGCCAGCAGTTCTCTCAGAGACAGGCTATATTACGAGCAGTACTTC. It specifies CASSSLRDRLYYEQYF. The gene calls are TRBV6-5 and TRBJ2-7, with a weak D call TRBD1 (6 bases). The CDR3 is 16 residues long. CDR1 and CDR2 (germline): MNHEY, SVGAGI. The V gene lost 4 bases and the J gene lost 4 bases, with 20 bases spanning the gap.

The CDR3 sequence: CASSGRGGSYEQYF. The CDR3 nucleotides read TGTGCCAGCAGCGGGCGAGGGGGTTCCTACGAGCAGTACTTC. This chain links TRBV9 with TRBJ2-7; maybe TRBD1 (6 bases). Trimming took off 3 bases at V and 1 base at J, with 11 bases between the two ends. The CDR3 length is 14 residues. The germline gives CDR1 SGDLS, CDR2 YYNGEE. Combining the CDR3 with reference TRBV9 and TRBJ2-7 gives the whole variable domain DSGVTQTPKHLITATGQRVTLRCSPRSGDLSVYWYQQSLDQGLQFLIQYYNGEERAKGNILERFSAQQFPDLHSELNLSSLELGDSALYFCASSGRGGSYEQYFGPGTRLTVT.

The chain recombines TRBV4-1 with TRBJ2-7, with D maybe TRBD1 (5 bases). The CDR3 contains 14 residues. Per germline, CDR1 MGHRA and CDR2 YSYEKL. Deletions cut 0 bases from V and 6 bases from J, with 12 bases between. CDR3 loop: CASSQDTTVGEQYF. For the CDR3, the DNA is TGCGCCAGCAGCCAAGATACGACAGTCGGCGAGCAGTACTTC.

The chain combines TRBV7-9 with TRBJ2-7; TRBD2 matches 7 bases. CDR3 length equals 13 residues. From germline, CDR1 is SEHNR and CDR2 FQNEAQ (reference sequence). V shed 4 bases and J 7 bases; nucleotides not matched to a gene: 7. The DNA for the CDR3 is TGTGCCAGCAGCTCATCGGGGGGATATGAGCAGTACTTC. Translation: CASSSSGGYEQYF.

The chain carries TRBV7-8 and TRBJ2-1, with 7 bases lining up with TRBD2. The CDR3 is 17 amino acids. The germline V gene has CDR1 SGHVS and CDR2 FQNEAQ. V shed 1 base and J 0 bases; nucleotides not matched to a gene: 6. DNA for the CDR3: TGTGCCAGCAGCTTAGTGGCTAGCGGCAGCTCCTACAATGAGCAGTTCTTC. It specifies CASSLVASGSSYNEQFF.

The genes are TRBV5-1 and TRBJ2-5; possible D gene TRBD2, 5 bases. Trimming took 4 bases from V and 4 from J, leaving 11 bases between them. Germline V CDR1 and CDR2: SGHRS, YFSETQ. This CDR3 comprises 13 residues. This chain's CDR3 is CASSEDSGETQYF. CDR3 nucleotide sequence: TGCGCCAGCAGCGAGGACTCGGGAGAGACCCAGTACTTC.

The chain couples TRBV7-3 to TRBJ2-2; D call uncertain. The V gene lost 2 bases and the J gene lost 7 bases, with 8 bases spanning the gap. Germline values: CDR1 SGHTA, CDR2 FQGTGA. The CDR3 has 13 amino acids. CDR3 protein: CASSLGSGGELFF. CDR3 DNA sequence: TGTGCCAGCAGCTTAGGATCAGGCGGGGAGCTGTTTTTT.

The chain links TRBV11-2 to TRBJ2-7; perhaps TRBD1 as D (5 bases). The germline gives CDR1 SGHAT, CDR2 FQNNGV. The V end lost 1 base, the J end lost 6 bases, and 10 bases lay between the germline ends. The CDR3 is 13 residues long. The CDR3 sequence: CASSLGQGGEQYF. Here the CDR3 DNA reads TGTGCCAGCAGCTTAGGGCAGGGTGGCGAGCAGTACTTC.

This clone was observed once. The chain has TRBV28 and TRBJ1-2; a possible D gene is TRBD1 (6 bases). Germline CDR1 is MDHEN and CDR2 is SYDVKM. Trimming left V 2 bases short and J 1 base short, with 11 bases between. The CDR3 length is 15 residues. CDR3 sequence reads: CASSLTDRRNYGYTF. In DNA, the CDR3 is TGTGCCAGCAGTTTAACCGACAGGCGTAACTATGGCTACACCTTC.

The V gene is TRBV27, the J gene TRBJ2-2; D is unclear. The CDR3 has 16 residues. The germline V and J ends were trimmed by 0 bases and 4 bases, with 12 bases remaining between them. Germline-derived CDR1 and CDR2 are MNHEY and SMNVEV (reference sequence). In DNA form, the CDR3 reads TGTGCCAGCAGTTTATCGTTTTGGCAAACCACCGGGGAGCTGTTTTTT. Translating gives CASSLSFWQTTGELFF.

The gene calls are TRBV7-8 and TRBJ1-2; possibly TRBD1 for D (5 bases). Germline assignment: CDR1 SGHVS and CDR2 FQNEAQ. The CDR3 spans 15 residues. The V end lost 3 bases, the J end lost 4 bases, and 15 bases lay between the germline ends. The CDR3 sequence: CASSLSGLFPYGYTF. CDR3 in DNA: TGTGCCAGCAGCTTGTCGGGACTCTTCCCCTATGGCTACACCTTC.

This chain joins TRBV2 and TRBJ2-7, with TRBD2 matching 7 bases. The ends lost 6 bases at V and 3 bases at J; junction bases unmatched: 5. Germline lookup yields CDR1 SNHLY and CDR2 FYNNEI. The CDR3 totals 13 residues. CDR3 bases: TGTGCCAGCAGCGCTCGGACTAGCTACGAGCAGTACTTC. It encodes CASSARTSYEQYF.

This clone was seen more than once but under ten times. This chain uses TRBV30 with TRBJ2-5, with D possibly TRBD1 on 5 matching bases. The end of the DNA is better explained by TRBJ2-7, so the J call may be wrong. The germline CDR1 and CDR2 sequences are GTSNPN and SVGIG (reference sequence). CDR3 length: 12 amino acids. The CDR3, as DNA: TGTGCCTGGAGTGCCCAGGGTTACGAGCAGTACTTC. This sequence encodes CAWSAQGYEQYF.

The chain has TRBV14 and TRBJ2-7; 12 bases match TRBD1. The CDR3 runs to 14 residues. The germline V gene has CDR1 SGHDN and CDR2 FVKESK. With 5 bases clipped from V and 4 bases from J, the junction kept 3 bases outside the gene matches. The CDR3: CASSEGQGAYEQYF. The CDR3 nucleotides are TGTGCCAGCAGCGAGGGACAGGGGGCTTACGAGCAGTACTTC.

The V and J genes are TRBV10-3 and TRBJ2-7, with TRBD1 matching 9 bases. Germline CDR1 reads ENHRY; CDR2 reads SYGVKD. The CDR3 spans 13 residues. Trimming at V came to 8 bases and at J to 4 bases, leaving 6 bases not matched to a gene. The CDR3 nucleotides are TGTGCCATCCGGACAGGGGATACTTACGAGCAGTACTTC. Translated, it gives CAIRTGDTYEQYF.

This chain links TRBV28 with TRBJ1-6, with TRBD1 matching over 7 bases. In germline, CDR1 is MDHEN, CDR2 SYDVKM. The CDR3 runs to 17 residues. Unmatched junction bases numbered 15, after V lost 6 bases and J lost 7 bases. The CDR3 DNA reads TGTGCCAGCAGCCCTCGACAGGGTTGGGCAGGAAATTCACCCCTCCACTTT. It yields the protein CASSPRQGWAGNSPLHF.

The chain employs TRBV5-5 and TRBJ2-7; tentative D call: TRBD1 (5 bases). The CDR3 is 16 residues long. V was pared by 3 bases and J by 3 bases, with 19 bases between. The germline V gene has CDR1 SGHKS and CDR2 YYEKEE (reference sequence). This chain's CDR3 is CASSSPVKGPFYEQYF. The CDR3 DNA follows: TGTGCCAGCAGCTCCCCTGTCAAGGGGCCTTTCTACGAGCAGTACTTC.

The genes are TRBV5-1 and TRBJ2-1; 11 positions match TRBD1. After removal of 2 bases from V and 3 bases from J, the junction contained 1 base not matched to a gene. The CDR3 covers 15 residues. Looked up from germline, CDR1 is SGHRS and CDR2 is YFSETQ. The CDR3 nucleotides are TGCGCCAGCAGCTTTGGGACAGGGGGCTACAATGAGCAGTTCTTC. Encoded protein: CASSFGTGGYNEQFF. Complete variable domain (other parts from reference TRBV5-1 and TRBJ2-1): KAGVTQTPRYLIKTRGQQVTLSCSPISGHRSVSWYQQTPGQGLQFLFEYFSETQRNKGNFPGRFSGRQFSNSRSEMNVSTLELGDSALYLCASSFGTGGYNEQFFGPGTRLTVL.

The genes are TRBV7-9 and TRBJ2-3, with D perhaps matching TRBD1 (6 bases). V lost 0 bases to trimming and J lost 2 bases, with 9 bases between them. Per the germline V gene, CDR1 is SEHNR and CDR2 is FQNEAQ (reference sequence). The CDR3 has 15 amino acids. The DNA for the CDR3 is TGTGCCAGCAGCTTAGCGGGGGCCGACACAGATACGCAGTATTTT. This gives the protein CASSLAGADTDTQYF.